This is a list of T cell receptor beta chains from one sample in a study of T cell responses to AZD1222 COVID-19 vaccine. Clones were read by immunoSEQ multiplex PCR, and TCRdb kept only the in-frame ones, dropping some. Of 80,000 to 100,000 clones listed, 87% were seen once; the top ten hold roughly 12%. The specimen was peripheral blood, collected 28 days after the second AZD1222 dose. The receptors stem from an adult who received the AZD1222 COVID-19 vaccine. Both conserved end residues are part of each CDR3. D genes are given only for firm matches. The size field is filled for only some rows; it gives once, few, many or a size class.

J gene: TRBJ2-5
D gene: -
V gene: TRBV6-2/TRBV6-3
clone size: -
CDR3 DNA: TGTGCCAGCAGTTATGGGTACTACCAAGAGACCCAGTACTTC
CDR3 protein: CASSYGYYQETQYF

J gene: TRBJ2-3
D gene: -
V gene: TRBV11-3
clone size: -
CDR3 DNA: TGTGCCAGCAGCTCCGAGGTAGGAGATACGCAGTATTTT
CDR3 protein: CASSSEVGDTQYF

J gene: TRBJ2-2
D gene: TRBD2
V gene: TRBV10-3
clone size: -
CDR3 DNA: TGTGCCATCCGAGCGGGGGGGACGAACACCGGGGAGCTGTTTTTT
CDR3 protein: CAIRAGGTNTGELFF

J gene: TRBJ2-7
D gene: TRBD1
V gene: TRBV30
clone size: -
CDR3 DNA: TGTGCCTGGAGTATGAGGGGGACAGGGCAGTACGAGCAGTACTTC
CDR3 protein: CAWSMRGTGQYEQYF

J gene: TRBJ1-4
D gene: TRBD1
V gene: TRBV28
clone size: -
CDR3 DNA: TGTGCCAGCAGTTCTAGAACCGGGACAGGGGTTGAAAAACTGTTTTTT
CDR3 protein: CASSSRTGTGVEKLFF

J gene: TRBJ2-5
D gene: TRBD2
V gene: TRBV24-1
clone size: -
CDR3 DNA: TGTGCCACCAGTGACCCTAGCGGGGGACAAGAGACCCAGTACTTC
CDR3 protein: CATSDPSGGQETQYF

J gene: TRBJ1-1
D gene: -
V gene: TRBV12-3/TRBV12-4
clone size: -
CDR3 DNA: TGTGCCAGCAGTCACGACAACACTGAAGCTTTCTTT
CDR3 protein: CASSHDNTEAFF

J gene: TRBJ2-7
D gene: -
V gene: TRBV9
clone size: -
CDR3 DNA: TGTGCCAGCAGCGTGTCGTCCTACGAGCAGTACTTC
CDR3 protein: CASSVSSYEQYF

J gene: TRBJ1-1
D gene: TRBD1
V gene: TRBV6-5
clone size: -
CDR3 DNA: TGTGCCAGCACTGCCGGGGACAGGGGTTGGGAAGCTTTCTTT
CDR3 protein: CASTAGDRGWEAFF

J gene: TRBJ1-1
D gene: TRBD1
V gene: TRBV27
clone size: -
CDR3 DNA: TGTGCCAGCAGTCCTGGTTGGACAGGGGAGACGAACACTGAAGCTTTCTTT
CDR3 protein: CASSPGWTGETNTEAFF

J gene: TRBJ2-2
D gene: -
V gene: TRBV19
clone size: -
CDR3 DNA: TGTGCCAGTAGTACGGCCAGTGGGACCGAGAACACCGGGGAGCTGTTTTTT
CDR3 protein: CASSTASGTENTGELFF

J gene: TRBJ1-3
D gene: -
V gene: TRBV6-5
clone size: -
CDR3 DNA: TGTGCCAGCAGTCCCCTTTTCGGCTCTGGAAACACCATATATTTT
CDR3 protein: CASSPLFGSGNTIYF

J gene: TRBJ1-2
D gene: TRBD1
V gene: TRBV27
clone size: -
CDR3 DNA: TGTGCCAGCAGTGCCAACCGGGACAGGGGCTATGGCTACACCTTC
CDR3 protein: CASSANRDRGYGYTF

J gene: TRBJ1-2
D gene: -
V gene: TRBV12-3/TRBV12-4
clone size: few
CDR3 DNA: TGTGCCAGCAGTTTGGGGAGCTATGGCTACACCTTC
CDR3 protein: CASSLGSYGYTF

J gene: TRBJ1-4
D gene: -
V gene: TRBV4-3
clone size: once
CDR3 DNA: TGCGCCAGCAGCCAAGATCGTCCGTTTAAACTGTTTTTT
CDR3 protein: CASSQDRPFKLFF

J gene: TRBJ1-1
D gene: -
V gene: TRBV5-1
clone size: -
CDR3 DNA: TGCGCCAGCAGCTTGGTGGAGGGGATCGCTGAAGCTTTCTTT
CDR3 protein: CASSLVEGIAEAFF

J gene: TRBJ1-1
D gene: -
V gene: TRBV12-5
clone size: few
CDR3 DNA: TGTGCTAGTGGTTTGGAAGGAGGGATGAACACTGAAGCTTTCTTT
CDR3 protein: CASGLEGGMNTEAFF